The TCR beta chain described here comes from a study of CD8 T cells in ankylosing spondylitis. General observations from the study: Earlier studies detected some motif variants in reactive arthritis synovial fluid and blood. Disease-linked clones reportedly concentrated significantly in matched ankylosing spondylitis synovial fluid. Eight or nine highly homologous variants made up a TCR beta motif that seemed to typify ankylosing spondylitis blood. CD8+ by phenotype, disease-linked clones were relatively rare in peripheral blood.

Preparation of TCR beta libraries was done by quantitative 5'-RACE with molecular barcodes. MiXCR was run by TCRdb on the 5' RACE reads, yielding one entry per CDR3 protein. This sample carries roughly 670,000 distinct CDR3 sequences, around 17% of them seen once, and the ten largest clones take approximately 18%. About this clonotype itself: The antigen is not known.

The source is a male donor with ankylosing spondylitis. Sequencing input: blood, either unsorted or a sorted T cell fraction (not recorded which).

This CDR3 reads CASSEALTGSIDEQYF. DNA of the CDR3: TGTGCCAGCAGTGAAGCGTTAACAGGGAGTATAGACGAGCAGTACTTC. This chain uses TRBV2 with TRBJ2-7; D perhaps matches TRBD1 (6 bases). Germline V gives CDR1 SNHLY, CDR2 FYNNEI. The CDR3 totals 16 residues. V dropped 0 bases and J dropped 5 bases, with 17 bases sitting between them.